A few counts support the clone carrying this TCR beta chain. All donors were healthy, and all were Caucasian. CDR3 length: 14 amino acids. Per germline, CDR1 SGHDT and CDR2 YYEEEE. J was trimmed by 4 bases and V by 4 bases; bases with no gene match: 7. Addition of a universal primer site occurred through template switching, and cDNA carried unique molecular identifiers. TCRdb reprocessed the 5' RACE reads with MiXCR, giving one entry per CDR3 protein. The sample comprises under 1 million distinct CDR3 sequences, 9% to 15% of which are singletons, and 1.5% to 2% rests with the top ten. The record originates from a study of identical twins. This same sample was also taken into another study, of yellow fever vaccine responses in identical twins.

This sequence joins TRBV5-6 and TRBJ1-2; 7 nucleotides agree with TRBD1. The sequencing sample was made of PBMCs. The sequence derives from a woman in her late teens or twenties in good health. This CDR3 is CASSPTGAIYGYTF. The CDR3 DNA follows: TGTGCCAGCAGCCCAACAGGGGCTATCTATGGCTACACCTTC.